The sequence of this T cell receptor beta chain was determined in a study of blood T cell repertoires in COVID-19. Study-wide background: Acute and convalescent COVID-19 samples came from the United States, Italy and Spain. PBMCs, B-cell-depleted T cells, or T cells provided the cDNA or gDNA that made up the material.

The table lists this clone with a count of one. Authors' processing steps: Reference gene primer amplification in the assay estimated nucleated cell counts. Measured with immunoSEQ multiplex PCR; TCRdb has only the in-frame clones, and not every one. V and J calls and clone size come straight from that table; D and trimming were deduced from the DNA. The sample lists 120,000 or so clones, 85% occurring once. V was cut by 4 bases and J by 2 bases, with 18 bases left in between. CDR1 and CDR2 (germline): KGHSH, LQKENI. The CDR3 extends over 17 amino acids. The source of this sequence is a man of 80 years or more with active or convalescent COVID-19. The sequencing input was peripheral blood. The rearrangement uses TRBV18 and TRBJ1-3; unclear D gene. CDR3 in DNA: TGTGCCAGCTCACTAGACTCCGGGGTCATGACTGGAAACACCATATATTTT. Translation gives CASSLDSGVMTGNTIYF.